A selection of T cell receptor beta chains follows, all from one sample in a study of blood T cell repertoires in COVID-19. Profiled with immunoSEQ multiplex PCR; TCRdb holds only in-frame clones, not every one. The sample lists roughly 26,000 clones, approximately 80% occurring once. Sample: peripheral blood. The receptors derive from a human donor in a cohort sampled during active COVID-19. Both conserved end residues are part of each CDR3. Each record gives: J gene, CDR3 length, clone size, V gene, D gene, CDR3 DNA, CDR3 protein. The D gene is left open where the match is weak. The size entry is marked missing in some rows and otherwise reads once, few, many or a size class.

>TRBJ2-1|15|.|TRBV7-6|TRBD2
TGTGCCAGCAGCCCGACTAGCGGGAGATACAATGAGCAGTTCTTC
CASSPTSGRYNEQFF
>TRBJ1-5|14|few|TRBV5-1|.
TGCGCCAGCAGCCCGGACAGCCTCAATCAGCCCCAGCATTTT
CASSPDSLNQPQHF
>TRBJ2-1|17|.|TRBV5-4|TRBD2
TGTGCCAGCAGCTTGGCCGCTCGGCTAGCGGGGGGCAATGAGCAGTTCTTC
CASSLAARLAGGNEQFF
>TRBJ2-2|14|.|TRBV24-1|.
TGTGCCACCAGTGATTCCCAGGGGCCCGGGGAGCTGTTTTTT
CATSDSQGPGELFF
>TRBJ2-4|17|.|TRBV7-9|.
TGTGCCAGCAGCTTAAGCGACAGGTCTCTAGCCAAAAACATTCAGTACTTC
CASSLSDRSLAKNIQYF
>TRBJ2-7|13|.|TRBV12-3/TRBV12-4|.
TGTGCCAGCAGTTTTGACAGGAGCTACGAGCAGTACTTC
CASSFDRSYEQYF
>TRBJ1-6|14|few|TRBV6-2/TRBV6-3|.
TGTGCCAGCAGCGAGACTCCCTATAATTCACCCCTCCACTTT
CASSETPYNSPLHF
>TRBJ1-1|12|few|TRBV6-1|.
TGTGCCAGCAGTGAAGGAGGACTTGAAGCTTTCTTT
CASSEGGLEAFF
>TRBJ2-1|15|.|TRBV9|TRBD2
TGTGCCAGCAGCGTAGAGGGGCGGGGGAGGTCACTGCAGTTCTTC
CASSVEGRGRSLQFF
>TRBJ1-1|14|.|TRBV29-1|.
TGCAGCGCCCTTCCCGGAACCCCCGAGGCTGAAGCTTTCTTT
CSALPGTPEAEAFF
>TRBJ1-2|16|.|TRBV5-6|TRBD1
TGTGCCAGCAGCTTGGGGACAGGCCCTAATCCCAATGGCTACACCTTC
CASSLGTGPNPNGYTF
>TRBJ2-3|13|.|TRBV19|.
TGTGCCAGTAACAAGGGGTGGACAGATACGCAGTATTTT
CASNKGWTDTQYF
>TRBJ2-5|18|.|TRBV5-1|TRBD2
TGCGCCAGCAGCCGTACCCAGACTAGCGGGGGGGTTCAGGAGACCCAGTACTTC
CASSRTQTSGGVQETQYF
>TRBJ2-7|16|.|TRBV5-1|TRBD1
TGCGCCAGCAGCGAACTACAGGGGGCATTCGCTAAAGAGCAGTACTTC
CASSELQGAFAKEQYF
>TRBJ1-1|14|.|TRBV4-1|TRBD1
TGCGCCAGCAGCCATAGGGGGCGAACGAATGAAGCTTTCTTT
CASSHRGRTNEAFF
>TRBJ1-3|14|.|TRBV7-9|.
TGTGCCAGCAGCTTGAGCACTACGGGAAACACCATATATTTT
CASSLSTTGNTIYF
>TRBJ2-7|17|.|TRBV2|TRBD1
TGTGCCAGCAGTGAAGCGAGGTCCGGGACAGGGAAATCCGAGCAGTACTTC
CASSEARSGTGKSEQYF